This T cell receptor (beta chain) was recovered during a study of blood T cells in healthy people across ages. Overall study: The template switching approach captured approximately one barcoded beta molecule for every two T cells.

Overall study results and limits: The donors' CMV status was not determined, possibly confounding changes in expanded clonotypes.

At least ten counts were recorded for this clonotype. Its antigen is undetermined. The CDR3 is 16 amino acids. V shed 0 bases, J shed 4 bases, and the junction held 6 bases outside the gene matches. Germline assignment: CDR1 LGHNA and CDR2 YNFKEQ. Primed by a sample-barcoded 5' primer and a J-beta primer mix, a second PCR proceeded for about 7 to 12 cycles. TCRdb fed the 5' RACE reads into MiXCR, producing one record per CDR3 protein. Among hundreds of thousands of distinct CDR3 sequences listed, under 35% were seen once. The sample taken for sequencing was blood. V is TRBV4-2 and J is TRBJ2-1, with 7 bases fitting TRBD2. The sequence was obtained from a woman over 75 in good health. CDR3 bases: TGTGCCAGCAGCCAAGATCCTCCTAGCGGTTACAATGAGCAGTTCTTC. Protein sequence: CASSQDPPSGYNEQFF.